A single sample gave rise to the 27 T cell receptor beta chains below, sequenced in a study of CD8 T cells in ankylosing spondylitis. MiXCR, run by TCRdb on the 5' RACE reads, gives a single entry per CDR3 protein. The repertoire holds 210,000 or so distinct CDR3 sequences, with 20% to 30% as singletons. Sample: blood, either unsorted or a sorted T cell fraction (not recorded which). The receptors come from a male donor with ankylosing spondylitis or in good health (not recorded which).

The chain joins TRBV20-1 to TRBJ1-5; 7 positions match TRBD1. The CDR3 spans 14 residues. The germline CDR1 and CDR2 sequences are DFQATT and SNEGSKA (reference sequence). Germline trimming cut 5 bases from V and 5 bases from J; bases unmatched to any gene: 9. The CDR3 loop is CSAYRTGDHQPQHF. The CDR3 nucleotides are TGCAGTGCTTACCGCACAGGGGATCATCAGCCCCAGCATTTT.

CDR3 DNA sequence: TGCGCCAGCAGCTCCGGGACCATCTATCTAGAGCAGTACTTC. Translation: CASSSGTIYLEQYF. The chain carries TRBV5-1 and TRBJ2-7, with D perhaps given as TRBD1 or TRBD2 (5 bases each). V lost 3 bases and J 7 bases, leaving 17 bases between the germline ends. Germline V gene sequence: CDR1 SGHRS, CDR2 YFSETQ. The CDR3 totals 14 residues.

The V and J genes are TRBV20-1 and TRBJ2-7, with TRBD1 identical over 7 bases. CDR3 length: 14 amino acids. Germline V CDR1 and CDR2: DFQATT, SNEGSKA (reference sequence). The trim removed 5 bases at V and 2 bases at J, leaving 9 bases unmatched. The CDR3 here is CSAGDGTVTYEQYF. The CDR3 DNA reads TGCAGTGCTGGGGACGGGACAGTGACCTACGAGCAGTACTTC.

The CDR3 coding sequence is TGTGCCAGCAGGACCGGGACTAGCGAATATTACAATGAGCAGTTCTTC. Its protein product is CASRTGTSEYYNEQFF. The chain uses TRBV6-1 and TRBJ2-1; 10 nucleotides match TRBD2. CDR1 and CDR2 from the germline V gene are MNHNS and SASEGT. The junction had 9 bases not matched to a gene; V was cut back by 6 bases and J by 4 bases. The CDR3 loop spans 16 amino acids.

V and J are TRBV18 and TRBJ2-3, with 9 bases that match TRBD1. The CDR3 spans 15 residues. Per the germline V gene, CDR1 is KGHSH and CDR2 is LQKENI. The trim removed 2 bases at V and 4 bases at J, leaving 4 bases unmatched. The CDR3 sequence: CASSPGGQGSDTQYF. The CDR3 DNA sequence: TGTGCCAGCTCACCAGGGGGACAGGGATCAGATACGCAGTATTTT.

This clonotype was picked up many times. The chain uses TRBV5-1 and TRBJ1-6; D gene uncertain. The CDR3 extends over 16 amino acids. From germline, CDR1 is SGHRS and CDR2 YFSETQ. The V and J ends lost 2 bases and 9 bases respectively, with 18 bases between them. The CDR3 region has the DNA TGCGCCAGCAGCTTCCTTGGCACCGAGCAAGGTTCACCCCTCCACTTT. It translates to CASSFLGTEQGSPLHF. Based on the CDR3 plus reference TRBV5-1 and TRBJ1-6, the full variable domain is KAGVTQTPRYLIKTRGQQVTLSCSPISGHRSVSWYQQTPGQGLQFLFEYFSETQRNKGNFPGRFSGRQFSNSRSEMNVSTLELGDSALYLCASSFLGTEQGSPLHFGNGTRLTVT.

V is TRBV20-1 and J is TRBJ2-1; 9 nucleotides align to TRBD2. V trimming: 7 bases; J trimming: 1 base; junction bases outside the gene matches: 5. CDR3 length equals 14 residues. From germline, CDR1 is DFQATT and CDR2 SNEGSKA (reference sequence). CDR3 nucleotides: TGCAGTGTCGTAGCGGGAGATTCCTACAATGAGCAGTTCTTC. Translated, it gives CSVVAGDSYNEQFF.

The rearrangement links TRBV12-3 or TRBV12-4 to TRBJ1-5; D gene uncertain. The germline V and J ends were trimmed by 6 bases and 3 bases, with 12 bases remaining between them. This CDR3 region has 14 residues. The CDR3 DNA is TGTGCCAGCAGGGCGGGCTCATTCAATCAGCCCCAGCATTTT. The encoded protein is CASRAGSFNQPQHF.

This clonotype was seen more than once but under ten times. The CDR3, as DNA: TGTGCCAGCAGCCACCGCCCTGGCTTTAGGGCGAATGAGCAGTTCTTC. Its protein product is CASSHRPGFRANEQFF. J is TRBJ2-1 and V is TRBV14; D is ambiguous. The CDR3 spans 16 residues. The ends were cut back, 3 bases at V and 7 bases at J, with 19 bases in the middle. Germline V gene sequence: CDR1 SGHDN, CDR2 FVKESK. The full variable domain, rest sourced from reference TRBV14 and TRBJ2-1, is EAGVTQFPSHSVIEKGQTVTLRCDPISGHDNLYWYRRVMGKEIKFLLHFVKESKQDESGMPNNRFLAERTGGTYSTLKVQPAELEDSGVYFCASSHRPGFRANEQFFGPGTRLTVL.

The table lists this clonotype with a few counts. The chain's CDR3 is CSVDISIQETQYF. The CDR3 DNA reads as TGCAGCGTTGATATAAGTATCCAAGAGACCCAGTACTTC. V gene TRBV29-1 combines with J gene TRBJ2-5; no clear D gene. V was clipped by 3 bases and J by 1 base, with 9 bases between them. In germline, CDR1 is SQVTM, CDR2 ANQGSEA. CDR3 length: 13 amino acids.

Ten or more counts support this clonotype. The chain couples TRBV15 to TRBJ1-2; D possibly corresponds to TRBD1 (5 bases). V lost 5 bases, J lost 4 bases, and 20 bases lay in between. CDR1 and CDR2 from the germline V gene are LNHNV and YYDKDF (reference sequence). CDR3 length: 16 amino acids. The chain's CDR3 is CATSPGGGPGLYGYTF. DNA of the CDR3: TGTGCCACCAGCCCCGGGGGAGGTCCGGGACTCTATGGCTACACCTTC.

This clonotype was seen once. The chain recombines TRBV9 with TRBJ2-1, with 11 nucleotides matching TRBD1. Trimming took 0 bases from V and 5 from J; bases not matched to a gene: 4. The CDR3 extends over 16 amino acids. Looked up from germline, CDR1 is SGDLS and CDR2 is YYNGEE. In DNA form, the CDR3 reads TGTGCCAGCAGCGTAGGGCTGGACAGGGGGCACAATGAGCAGTTCTTC. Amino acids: CASSVGLDRGHNEQFF.

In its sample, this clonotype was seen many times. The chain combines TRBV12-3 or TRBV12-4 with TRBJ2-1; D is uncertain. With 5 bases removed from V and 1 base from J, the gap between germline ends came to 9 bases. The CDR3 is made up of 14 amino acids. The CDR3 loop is CASSPLLSYNEQFF. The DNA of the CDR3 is TGTGCCAGCAGTCCCCTACTATCCTACAATGAGCAGTTCTTC.

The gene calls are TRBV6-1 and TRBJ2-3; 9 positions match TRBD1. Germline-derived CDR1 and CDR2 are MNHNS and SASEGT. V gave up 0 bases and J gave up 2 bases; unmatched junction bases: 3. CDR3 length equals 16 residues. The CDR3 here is CASSEAGTGITDTQYF. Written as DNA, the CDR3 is TGTGCCAGCAGTGAAGCTGGGACAGGGATCACAGATACGCAGTATTTT.

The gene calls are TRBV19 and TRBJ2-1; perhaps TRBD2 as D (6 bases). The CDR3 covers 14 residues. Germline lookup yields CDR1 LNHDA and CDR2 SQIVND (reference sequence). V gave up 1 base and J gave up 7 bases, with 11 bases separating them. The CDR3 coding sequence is TGTGCCAGTAGTATAGCCTTTAGCGGTAATGAGCAGTTCTTC. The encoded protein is CASSIAFSGNEQFF. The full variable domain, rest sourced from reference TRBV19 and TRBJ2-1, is DGGITQSPKYLFRKEGQNVTLSCEQNLNHDAMYWYRQDPGQGLRLIYYSQIVNDFQKGDIAEGYSVSREKKESFPLTVTSAQKNPTAFYLCASSIAFSGNEQFFGPGTRLTVL.

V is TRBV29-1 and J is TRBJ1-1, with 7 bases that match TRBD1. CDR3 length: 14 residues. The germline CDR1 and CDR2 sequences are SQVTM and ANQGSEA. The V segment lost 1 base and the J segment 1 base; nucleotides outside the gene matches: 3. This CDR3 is CSVEVRGRNTEAFF. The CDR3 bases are TGCAGCGTTGAAGTCAGGGGGAGGAACACTGAAGCTTTCTTT. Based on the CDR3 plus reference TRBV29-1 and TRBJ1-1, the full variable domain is SAVISQKPSRDICQRGTSLTIQCQVDSQVTMMFWYRQQPGQSLTLIATANQGSEATYESGFVIDKFPISRPNLTFSTLTVSNMSPEDSSIYLCSVEVRGRNTEAFFGQGTRLTVV.

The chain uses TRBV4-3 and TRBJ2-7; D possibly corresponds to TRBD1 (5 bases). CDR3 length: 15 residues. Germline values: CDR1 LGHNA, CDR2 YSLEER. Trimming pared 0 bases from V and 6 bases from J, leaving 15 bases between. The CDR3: CASSQDVAGPVEQYF. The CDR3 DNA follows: TGCGCCAGCAGCCAAGATGTGGCAGGGCCGGTCGAGCAGTACTTC.

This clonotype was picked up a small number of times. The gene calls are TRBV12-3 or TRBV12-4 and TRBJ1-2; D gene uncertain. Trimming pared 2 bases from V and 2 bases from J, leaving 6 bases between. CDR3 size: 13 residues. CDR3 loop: CASSLLGNYGYTF. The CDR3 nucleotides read TGTGCCAGCAGTTTATTGGGGAACTATGGCTACACCTTC.

This chain's CDR3 is CASSRREGPNTGELFF. In nucleotides, the CDR3 is TGTGCCAGCAGCCGGCGGGAGGGCCCGAACACCGGGGAGCTGTTTTTT. V gene TRBV4-2 combines with J gene TRBJ2-2; 9 bases match TRBD2. V shed 4 bases, J shed 0 bases, and the junction held 3 bases outside the gene matches. The CDR3 is made up of 16 amino acids. CDR1 and CDR2 (germline): LGHNA, YNFKEQ.

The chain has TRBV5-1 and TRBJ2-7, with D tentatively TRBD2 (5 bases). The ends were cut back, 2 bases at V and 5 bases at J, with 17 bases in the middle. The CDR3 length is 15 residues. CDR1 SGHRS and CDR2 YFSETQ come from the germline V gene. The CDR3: CASSFNRPGVDEQYF. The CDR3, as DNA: TGCGCCAGCAGCTTTAACCGACCCGGGGTGGACGAGCAGTACTTC.

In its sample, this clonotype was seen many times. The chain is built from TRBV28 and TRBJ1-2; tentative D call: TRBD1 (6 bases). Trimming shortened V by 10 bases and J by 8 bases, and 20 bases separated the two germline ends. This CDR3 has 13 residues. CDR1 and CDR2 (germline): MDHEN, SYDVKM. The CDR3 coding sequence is TGTGCCACCTTAGGGGGTCGTTCCTCGGGCTACACCTTC. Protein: CATLGGRSSGYTF.

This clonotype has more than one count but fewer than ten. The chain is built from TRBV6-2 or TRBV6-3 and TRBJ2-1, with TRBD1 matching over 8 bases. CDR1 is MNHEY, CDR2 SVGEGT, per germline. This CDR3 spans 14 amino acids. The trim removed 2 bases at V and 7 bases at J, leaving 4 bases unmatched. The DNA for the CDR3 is TGTGCCAGCAGTTACCTGGACAGGGCAAATGAGCAGTTCTTC. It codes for CASSYLDRANEQFF.

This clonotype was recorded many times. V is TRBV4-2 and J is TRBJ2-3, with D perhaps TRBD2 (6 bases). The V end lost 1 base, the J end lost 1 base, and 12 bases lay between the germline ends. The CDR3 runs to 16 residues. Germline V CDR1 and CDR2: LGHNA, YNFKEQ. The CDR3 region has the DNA TGTGCCAGCAGCCAAGTTCCGGGAGTCGGCACAGATACGCAGTATTTT. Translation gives CASSQVPGVGTDTQYF.

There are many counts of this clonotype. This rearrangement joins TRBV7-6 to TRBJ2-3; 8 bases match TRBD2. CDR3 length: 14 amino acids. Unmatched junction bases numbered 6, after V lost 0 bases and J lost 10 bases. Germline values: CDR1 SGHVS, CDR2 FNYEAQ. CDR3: CASSLAHSGMAQYF. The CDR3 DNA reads TGTGCCAGCAGCTTAGCCCATAGCGGGATGGCGCAGTATTTT.

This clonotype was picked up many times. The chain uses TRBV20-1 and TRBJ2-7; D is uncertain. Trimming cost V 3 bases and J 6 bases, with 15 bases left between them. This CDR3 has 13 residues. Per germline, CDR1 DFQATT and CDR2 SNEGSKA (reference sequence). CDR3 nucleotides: TGCAGTGCTAGTAGGCTAGTGACGCCCGAGCAGTACTTC. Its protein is CSASRLVTPEQYF.

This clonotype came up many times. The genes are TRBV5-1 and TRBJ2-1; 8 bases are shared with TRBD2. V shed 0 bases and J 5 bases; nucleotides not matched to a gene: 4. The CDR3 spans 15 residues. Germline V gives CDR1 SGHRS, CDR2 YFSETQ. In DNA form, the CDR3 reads TGCGCCAGCAGCTTGGAACTAGCGGAGCACAATGAGCAGTTCTTC. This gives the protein CASSLELAEHNEQFF.

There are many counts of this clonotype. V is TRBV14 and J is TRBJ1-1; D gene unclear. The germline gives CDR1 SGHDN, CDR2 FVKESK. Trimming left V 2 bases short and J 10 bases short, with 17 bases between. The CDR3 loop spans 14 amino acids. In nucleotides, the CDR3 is TGTGCCAGCAGCCAAAACGGAGGGATGGGTAGAGCTTTCTTT. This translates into CASSQNGGMGRAFF.